This TCR beta chain was obtained from a study of T cells in Graves' hyperthyroidism and ophthalmopathy. Overall study context: Before treatment of any kind, peripheral blood was taken at initial diagnosis. Study-wide results and caveats: Through a model of 13 V-J features, ophthalmopathy was separated from stable hyperthyroidism.

Using around 10 ml of fresh peripheral blood, PBMCs were prepared. Trimming cost V 3 bases and J 7 bases, with 19 bases left between them. CDR3 length equals 15 residues. In germline, CDR1 is DFQATT, CDR2 SNEGSKA (reference sequence). This clonotype was picked up many times. Its antigen is undetermined. The source material, RNA transcripts, was used to amplify TCR beta CDR3 regions. With the HTBI primer set, the TCR CDR3 went through a first round of RT-PCR. TCRdb called the multiplex PCR reads again in MiXCR, with one record for every CDR3 protein. The repertoire holds about 350,000 distinct CDR3 sequences, with roughly 13% as singletons.

This receptor was obtained from a woman in her 30s with Graves' hyperthyroidism. What was sequenced was blood. The chain employs TRBV20-1 and TRBJ2-1; TRBD1 or TRBD2 may be the D gene (5 bases each). CDR3 region: CSASGRDARENEQFF. DNA for the CDR3: TGCAGTGCTAGTGGCCGGGACGCCCGGGAAAATGAGCAGTTCTTC.